The source of this T cell receptor beta chain is a study of cytomegalovirus exposure and HLA in healthy donors. The PCR used 60 Vbeta and 13 Jbeta primers. Libraries were prepared by immunoSEQ multiplex PCR; TCRdb keeps only in-frame clonotypes and omits some of them. Of about 160,000 clones listed, 75% to 90% are singletons. The sequence came from a woman aged 18-30 years in good health and CMV-seronegative. The source material was PBMCs.

DNA of the CDR3: TGCGCCAGCAGCTTATTTGGACAGGGGGACACTGAAGCTTTCTTT. It encodes CASSLFGQGDTEAFF. This chain connects TRBV5-1 to TRBJ1-1; 10 nucleotides align to TRBD1. The ends lost 2 bases at V and 3 bases at J; junction bases unmatched: 4. The CDR3 runs to 15 residues. Germline V gene sequence: CDR1 SGHRS, CDR2 YFSETQ. The full variable domain, completed using reference TRBV5-1 and TRBJ1-1, is KAGVTQTPRYLIKTRGQQVTLSCSPISGHRSVSWYQQTPGQGLQFLFEYFSETQRNKGNFPGRFSGRQFSNSRSEMNVSTLELGDSALYLCASSLFGQGDTEAFFGQGTRLTVV.